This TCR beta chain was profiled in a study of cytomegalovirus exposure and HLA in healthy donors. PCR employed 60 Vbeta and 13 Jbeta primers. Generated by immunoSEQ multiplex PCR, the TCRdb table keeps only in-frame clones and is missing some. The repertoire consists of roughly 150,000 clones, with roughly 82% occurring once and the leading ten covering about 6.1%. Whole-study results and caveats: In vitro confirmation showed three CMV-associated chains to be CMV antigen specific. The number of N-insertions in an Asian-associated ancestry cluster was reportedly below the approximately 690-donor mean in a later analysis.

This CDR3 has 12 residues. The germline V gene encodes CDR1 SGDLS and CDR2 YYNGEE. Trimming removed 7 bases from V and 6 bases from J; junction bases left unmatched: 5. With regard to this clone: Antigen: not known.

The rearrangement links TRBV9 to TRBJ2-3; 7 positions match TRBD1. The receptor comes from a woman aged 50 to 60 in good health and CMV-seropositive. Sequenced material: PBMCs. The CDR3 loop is CASARGRDTQYF. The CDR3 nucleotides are TGTGCCAGCGCGAGGGGGCGGGATACGCAGTATTTT. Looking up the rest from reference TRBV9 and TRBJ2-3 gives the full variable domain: DSGVTQTPKHLITATGQRVTLRCSPRSGDLSVYWYQQSLDQGLQFLIQYYNGEERAKGNILERFSAQQFPDLHSELNLSSLELGDSALYFCASARGRDTQYFGPGTRLTVL.